One and the same sample provided the 30 T cell receptor beta chains below, sequenced in a study of T cell responses to AZD1222 COVID-19 vaccine. Profiling relied on immunoSEQ multiplex PCR, and the TCRdb table lists in-frame clones only, not all of them. This sample has 150,000 to 200,000 clones; about 86% occur once, and the top ten carry 9.5% to 13%. Sequencing was performed on peripheral blood, taken 28 days after the second AZD1222 dose. Receptor source: an adult who received the AZD1222 COVID-19 vaccine.

Only one count was recorded for this clone. V is TRBV29-1 and J is TRBJ1-1; maybe TRBD1 (6 bases). This CDR3 is built from 13 residues. The V gene's germline CDR1 is SQVTM and CDR2 ANQGSEA. The V end was cut by 6 bases, the J end by 0 bases, with 11 bases between. CDR3 nucleotide sequence: TGCAGCGTGGACAGTCTGATGAACACTGAAGCTTTCTTT. It codes for CSVDSLMNTEAFF.

This chain links TRBV4-3 with TRBJ1-2; 10 bases are shared with TRBD1. Germline-derived CDR1 and CDR2 are LGHNA and YSLEER. V was clipped by 3 bases and J by 1 base; unmatched bases: 11. The CDR3 spans 18 residues. This chain's CDR3 is CASSQDAGTGANNYGYTF. The CDR3 region has the DNA TGCGCCAGCAGCCAGGACGCCGGGACAGGGGCCAATAACTATGGCTACACCTTC.

The J gene is TRBJ1-1, the V gene TRBV11-2, with D uncertain. V was cut by 5 bases and J by 8 bases, with 15 bases left in between. The CDR3 has 13 amino acids. In germline, CDR1 is SGHAT, CDR2 FQNNGV. This CDR3 is CASSRGRLGEAFF. The CDR3 coding sequence is TGTGCCAGCAGCCGCGGCCGGTTGGGGGAAGCTTTCTTT.

The chain couples TRBV3-1 (or the pseudogene TRBV3-2) to TRBJ1-2; D remains ambiguous. The V and J ends lost 4 bases and 8 bases respectively, with 11 bases between them. CDR1 and CDR2 from the germline V gene are LGHDT and YNNKEL (reference sequence). CDR3 length: 12 residues. CDR3 DNA sequence: TGTGCCAGCAGCCCAGCGGGATACGGCTACACCTTC. Residues: CASSPAGYGYTF.

The J gene is TRBJ1-1, the V gene TRBV5-1, with D possibly TRBD1 on 5 matching bases. The CDR3 is made up of 13 amino acids. V was clipped by 8 bases and J by 1 base, with 12 bases between them. From germline, CDR1 is SGHRS and CDR2 YFSETQ. The CDR3 DNA sequence: TGCGCCAGTTCAAAGACAGAGAACACTGAAGCTTTCTTT. Its translation: CASSKTENTEAFF.

The rearrangement uses TRBV7-2 and TRBJ1-2; 8 nucleotides agree with TRBD1. The CDR3 is 15 residues long. V lost 3 bases, J lost 7 bases, and 10 bases stayed unmatched. Per germline, CDR1 SGHTA and CDR2 FQGNSA. In DNA form, the CDR3 reads TGTGCCAGCAGCTTGACCGTGCAGGGGGCAAGTGGCTACACCTTC. Translated, it gives CASSLTVQGASGYTF.

The V call is TRBV9, the J call TRBJ2-7, with 11 positions matching TRBD1. Trimming took 2 bases from V and 2 from J; bases not matched to a gene: 3. The CDR3 contains 15 residues. From germline, CDR1 is SGDLS and CDR2 YYNGEE. CDR3 bases: TGTGCCAGCAGCGTCGGGACAGGGGGAACCTACGAGCAGTACTTC. Its translation is CASSVGTGGTYEQYF.

In this sample, this clone turned up once. The chain carries TRBV19 and TRBJ2-5, with D unclear. CDR1 and CDR2 (germline): LNHDA, SQIVND (reference sequence). V was trimmed by 8 bases and J by 3 bases, leaving 10 bases between them. CDR3 length: 12 residues. CDR3 residues: CASGIGEETQYF. CDR3 nucleotide sequence: TGTGCCAGTGGAATTGGGGAAGAGACCCAGTACTTC.

The chain couples TRBV6-6 to TRBJ2-7; 12 positions agree with TRBD1. V lost 3 bases to trimming and J lost 9 bases; unmatched junction nucleotides: 9. Germline V lookup: CDR1 MNHNY, CDR2 SVGAGI (reference sequence). The CDR3 contains 15 residues. CDR3 residues: CASSYPGQGALGQYF. The CDR3 region has the DNA TGTGCCAGCAGTTATCCGGGACAGGGGGCATTGGGGCAGTACTTC.

The rearrangement joins TRBV28 to TRBJ1-3; possibly TRBD1 for D (5 bases). Germline V gene lookup returns CDR1 MDHEN and CDR2 SYDVKM. This CDR3 contains 12 residues. The V end lost 5 bases, the J end lost 6 bases, and 8 bases lay between the germline ends. CDR3 region: CASSPTVNTIYF. CDR3 nucleotide sequence: TGTGCCAGCAGTCCGACAGTAAACACCATATATTTT. Full variable domain (missing parts from reference TRBV28 and TRBJ1-3): DVKVTQSSRYLVKRTGEKVFLECVQDMDHENMFWYRQDPGLGLRLIYFSYDVKMKEKGDIPEGYSVSREKKERFSLILESASTNQTSMYLCASSPTVNTIYFGEGSWLTVV.

This clone was recorded a few times. The chain has TRBV19 and TRBJ2-1; D is unclear. Germline CDR1 LNHDA, CDR2 SQIVND (reference sequence). The CDR3 sequence is 15 residues long. The V end lost 4 bases, the J end lost 2 bases, and 12 bases lay between the germline ends. Here the CDR3 DNA reads TGTGCCAGTAGTAGGGCCCCGCAAACCTACAATGAGCAGTTCTTC. This codes for CASSRAPQTYNEQFF.

CDR3 sequence: CASSPEGGRGNSPLHF. In nucleotides, the CDR3 is TGCGCCAGCAGCCCAGAGGGGGGGCGCGGGAATTCACCCCTCCACTTT. This chain joins TRBV5-1 and TRBJ1-6, with D possibly TRBD1 on 6 matching bases. Germline loops: CDR1 SGHRS, CDR2 YFSETQ. The CDR3 extends over 16 amino acids. V lost 4 bases and J 7 bases, leaving 18 bases between the germline ends.

This clone was detected once. This chain's CDR3 is CASSQGLAGPYQETQYF. Here the CDR3 DNA reads TGTGCCAGCAGCCAAGGGCTAGCGGGGCCATACCAAGAGACCCAGTACTTC. V usage is TRBV3-1 (or the pseudogene TRBV3-2) and J usage is TRBJ2-5; 9 positions match TRBD2. This CDR3 has 17 residues. With 1 base clipped from V and 0 bases from J, the junction kept 6 bases outside the gene matches. CDR1 is LGHDT and CDR2 is YNNKEL in the germline V gene (reference sequence).

The chain has TRBV5-1 and TRBJ1-1, with unresolved D. Trimming took off 0 bases at V and 1 base at J, with 4 bases between the two ends. The CDR3 consists of 13 residues. Per the germline V gene, CDR1 is SGHRS and CDR2 is YFSETQ. The CDR3 reads CASSLEPNTEAFF. CDR3 nucleotides: TGCGCCAGCAGCTTGGAGCCGAACACTGAAGCTTTCTTT.

The J gene is TRBJ1-4, the V gene TRBV18; D is unresolved. V was shortened by 2 bases and J by 5 bases, with 6 bases between the two germline ends. CDR1 KGHSH and CDR2 LQKENI come from the germline V gene. The CDR3 totals 13 residues. CDR3 in amino acids: CASSPGLNEKLFF. Here the CDR3 DNA reads TGTGCCAGCTCACCAGGCCTGAATGAAAAACTGTTTTTT.

The chain uses TRBV4-3 and TRBJ2-7; 7 bases line up with TRBD2. This CDR3 is built from 15 residues. Germline V gene sequence: CDR1 LGHNA, CDR2 YSLEER. Unmatched junction bases numbered 6, after V lost 4 bases and J lost 0 bases. The CDR3 sequence: CASSPGGGLSYEQYF. DNA for the CDR3: TGCGCCAGCAGCCCTGGGGGGGGACTCTCCTACGAGCAGTACTTC.

The chain combines TRBV3-1 (or the pseudogene TRBV3-2) with TRBJ2-7, with D possibly matching TRBD1 (5 bases). Germline V gene lookup returns CDR1 LGHDT and CDR2 YNNKEL (reference sequence). Trimming left V 0 bases short and J 13 bases short, with 22 bases between. CDR3 length: 15 amino acids. This CDR3 is CASSQDPLGIKGPYF. CDR3 nucleotide sequence: TGTGCCAGCAGCCAAGATCCCCTAGGGATCAAGGGGCCCTACTTC.

About this clone: A junction end diverges from the germline sequence, so it may reflect a read error. The chain uses TRBV10-2 and TRBJ2-7, with TRBD2 identical over 14 bases. The CDR3 consists of 16 residues. Per the germline V gene, CDR1 is WSHSY and CDR2 is SAAADI. The CDR3 bases are TGCGCCAGCAGTGGAGGGACTAGCGGGGGTTCCTACGTGCAGTACTTC. Amino acids: CASSGGTSGGSYVQYF.

The rearrangement uses TRBV19 and TRBJ2-3; no firm D call. The CDR3 has 15 amino acids. Trimming cost V 5 bases and J 2 bases, with 14 bases left between them. Germline values: CDR1 LNHDA, CDR2 SQIVND (reference sequence). The CDR3 bases are TGTGCCAGTAGTCCGTCTGGGGTTCCCACAGATACGCAGTATTTT. It encodes CASSPSGVPTDTQYF.

In its sample, this clone was seen once. Within the sample, other DNA sequences also encode this same CDR3. The chain employs TRBV4-1 and TRBJ2-7; D not certain. Germline V gene data show CDR1 as MGHRA and CDR2 as YSYEKL. There are 12 residues in the CDR3. The ends were cut back, 0 bases at V and 3 bases at J, with 3 bases in the middle. The CDR3 DNA follows: TGCGCCAGCAGCCAAGACGGCTACGAGCAGTACTTC. It codes for CASSQDGYEQYF.

The chain recombines TRBV19 with TRBJ1-1, with TRBD1 matching over 8 bases. The CDR3 runs 13 residues. Germline V gives CDR1 LNHDA, CDR2 SQIVND (reference sequence). With V trimmed by 6 bases and J by 5 bases, 5 bases remained unmatched. CDR3 bases: TGTGCCAGTAGGCCGGACAGGGTTACTGAAGCTTTCTTT. The encoded protein is CASRPDRVTEAFF. The variable domain in full, with the rest retrieved from reference TRBV19 and TRBJ1-1, is DGGITQSPKYLFRKEGQNVTLSCEQNLNHDAMYWYRQDPGQGLRLIYYSQIVNDFQKGDIAEGYSVSREKKESFPLTVTSAQKNPTAFYLCASRPDRVTEAFFGQGTRLTVV.

A single count supports this clone. The rearrangement joins TRBV19 to TRBJ2-5, with D perhaps TRBD1 (6 bases). Trimming took off 6 bases at V and 0 bases at J, with 17 bases between the two ends. This CDR3 is built from 16 residues. Germline CDR1 LNHDA, CDR2 SQIVND (reference sequence). The CDR3 reads CASSVQTGLYQETQYF. CDR3 bases: TGTGCCAGTAGCGTCCAGACAGGACTGTACCAAGAGACCCAGTACTTC.

This chain joins TRBV4-2 and TRBJ2-3; D is unclear. The CDR3 length is 16 residues. The V end was cut by 2 bases, the J end by 0 bases, with 12 bases between. In germline, CDR1 is LGHNA, CDR2 YNFKEQ. CDR3 nucleotide sequence: TGTGCCAGCAGCCAACCCGGACCCCTGAGCACAGATACGCAGTATTTT. Amino acids: CASSQPGPLSTDTQYF.

The V and J genes are TRBV30 and TRBJ2-5; 9 nucleotides line up with TRBD2. CDR3 size: 15 residues. The ends lost 5 bases at V and 2 bases at J; junction bases unmatched: 9. Germline CDR1 reads GTSNPN; CDR2 reads SVGIG (reference sequence). In DNA, the CDR3 is TGTGCCTGGGCCGGGGCTAGCGGGGTTCAAGAGACCCAGTACTTC. This sequence encodes CAWAGASGVQETQYF.

The V gene is TRBV2, the J gene TRBJ2-3; D is undetermined. This CDR3 is built from 12 residues. Germline V gives CDR1 SNHLY, CDR2 FYNNEI. Trimming took off 4 bases at V and 4 bases at J, with 6 bases between the two ends. CDR3 amino acids: CASSVGPDTQYF. Written as DNA, the CDR3 is TGTGCCAGCAGTGTAGGCCCAGATACGCAGTATTTT.

V usage is TRBV3-1 (or the pseudogene TRBV3-2) and J usage is TRBJ1-6; D is possibly TRBD1 (5 bases). Germline values: CDR1 LGHDT, CDR2 YNNKEL (reference sequence). With 11 bases removed from V and 7 bases from J, the gap between germline ends came to 15 bases. The CDR3 contains 13 residues. The CDR3 sequence: CASSRGLNSPLHF. Here the CDR3 DNA reads TGTGCCTCGTCGAGGGGATTAAATTCACCCCTCCACTTT.

This clone was seen just once. The V gene is TRBV5-8, the J gene TRBJ2-1; 7 positions match TRBD2. Germline lookup yields CDR1 SGHTS and CDR2 YDEGEE. The CDR3 covers 15 residues. Trimming removed 2 bases from V and 3 bases from J; junction bases left unmatched: 5. The CDR3 protein is CASSFSGLHYNEQFF. Written as DNA, the CDR3 is TGTGCCAGCAGCTTTAGCGGGTTGCACTACAATGAGCAGTTCTTC.

The gene calls are TRBV23-1 and TRBJ2-7; perhaps TRBD1 as D (5 bases). TRBV23-1 is designated an ORF whose function remains uncertain. Trimming pared 4 bases from V and 2 bases from J, leaving 9 bases between. CDR3 length: 13 residues. The chain's CDR3 is CASSLGAAYEQYF. CDR3 bases: TGCGCCAGCAGTCTTGGGGCAGCCTACGAGCAGTACTTC.

This chain connects TRBV7-8 to TRBJ2-2; 9 bases agree with TRBD2. This CDR3 has 15 residues. V shed 4 bases, J shed 2 bases, and the junction held 2 bases outside the gene matches. The germline CDR1 and CDR2 sequences are SGHVS and FQNEAQ. The CDR3: CASSYSGGNTGELFF. The DNA of the CDR3 is TGTGCCAGCAGCTATAGCGGGGGTAACACCGGGGAGCTGTTTTTT.

The gene calls are TRBV5-6 and TRBJ2-5; tentative D call: TRBD2 (5 bases). Trimming stripped 4 bases from V and 0 bases from J, with 19 bases between. Germline CDR1 reads SGHDT; CDR2 reads YYEEEE. The length of the CDR3 is 17 residues. In DNA form, the CDR3 reads TGTGCCAGCAGCCCGGCGGGTTGGCAGCCGTACCAAGAGACCCAGTACTTC. Its translation: CASSPAGWQPYQETQYF.